This T cell receptor (beta chain) emerged from a study of blood T cell repertoires in COVID-19 (dated by TCRdb to the early 2020s). For the wider study: Samples covering the acute and convalescent phases of COVID-19 were provided by collaborators in the United States, Italy and Spain. A de-identified subject ID, COVID-19 status, age in years and sex were almost always included in the sample metadata. The repertoires were released in a freely available public database meant as a resource for research on the immune response to SARS-CoV-2. The prospective study material was composed of cDNA or gDNA derived from T cells, B-cell-depleted T cells, or PBMCs. Subjects who had been exposed to COVID-19, were actively infected with it, or had recovered from it provided the deeply sampled blood TCRbeta repertoires that made up the dataset. HLA class I and class II types, where available, came from metadata supplied by the sample provider rather than from assay-based typing. The samples were drawn from the first 160 participants of the ongoing ImmuneRACE study and from 1,200 or so subjects provided by 6 global collaborators. Findings and caveats that apply to the study as a whole: Clinical and demographic metadata were provided uncurated, with the amount varying by source and participant.

Collaborating institutions collected whole blood in K2EDTA tubes following their own protocols. For TCRbeta analysis, collaborator samples were shipped as frozen whole blood, as isolated PBMCs, or as DNA extracted from either sample type. From the germline V gene, CDR1 is SGHDN and CDR2 is FVKESK. V is reduced by 4 bases and J by 2 bases, leaving a spacing of 12 bases between them. The CDR3 holds 14 amino acids from the cysteine to the phenylalanine. Solely the CDR3 DNA is kept, with 42 bases framed from the first base. This clone was seen a few times. This clone's antigen is unknown. No per-base quality is available; no much larger clone lies one base away. The immunoSEQ Assay, a bias-controlled multiplex PCR, was used to amplify TCRbeta CDR3 regions from genomic DNA. Per the authors' processing: Nucleated cell counts per sample were estimated from amplification of reference gene primers within the assay. To quantify the absolute abundance of each unique TCRbeta CDR3 rearrangement, sequence reads were collapsed and filtered. For each sample, productive Simpson clonality was calculated as the square root of Simpson's diversity index over productive rearrangements. Imported from immuneACCESS, the table was reduced by TCRdb to in-frame sequences with V and J called. These copies leave out some clones; in studies compared against another copy, an unresolved V gene accounts for under half, and the cause of the remainder is not known. V, J and clone size reflect that table, while D and trimming were determined from the DNA. The sample table holds fewer than 250,000 clones, of which roughly 78% were seen once. Of the sample, 10% to 15% falls within the top ten clones.

The rearrangement joined TRBV14 to TRBJ2-7; TRBD1 is possibly the D segment (6 matching bases). The sequenced material came from peripheral blood. This TCR derives from a middle-aged woman with acute or convalescent COVID-19. The CDR3 in this case is CASSPSGTPYEQYF. Here is the DNA: TGTGCCAGCAGCCCATCCGGGACACCCTACGAGCAGTACTTC.